This T cell receptor (beta chain) derives from a study of T cell responses to AZD1222 COVID-19 vaccine. Study-wide results and caveats: The donor cohort was predominantly white British with a female majority, and clonal diversity may have been underestimated.

Clones were read by immunoSEQ multiplex PCR, and TCRdb kept only the in-frame ones, dropping some. The table lists some 140,000 clones, roughly 90% of them singletons. In germline, CDR1 is MGHRA, CDR2 YSYEKL. V gave up 1 base and J gave up 6 bases; unmatched junction bases: 7. This CDR3 comprises 15 residues. As to this clone: As yet, its antigen is unknown.

The receptor was derived from an adult in good health. The sequencing used peripheral blood, collected on day 0 of AZD1222 vaccination. The chain combines TRBV4-1 with TRBJ2-7; 9 bases match TRBD1. The CDR3 DNA follows: TGCGCCAGCAGCCAAGGCGGGACAGGGTACGGCGAGCAGTACTTC. Translation: CASSQGGTGYGEQYF.